The 10 T cell receptor beta chains below come from one sample, sequenced in a study of T cell changes during pregnancy in multiple sclerosis. The repertoire was sequenced with immunoSEQ multiplex PCR; TCRdb's copy has only in-frame clones and lacks some. The sample gives some 69,000 clones, roughly 88% of which show up once; about 2.1% is in the top ten. Specimen: peripheral blood, collected in the second trimester of pregnancy. The receptors were sampled from a female donor in good health, enrolled as a control in a pregnancy study.

This clone was observed a single time. The J gene is TRBJ2-2, the V gene TRBV6-1; 7 bases align to TRBD1. J gave up 7 bases and V 8 bases, and 10 bases lay outside the gene matches. This CDR3 is 14 amino acids long. The germline V gene encodes CDR1 MNHNS and CDR2 SASEGT. In DNA, the CDR3 is TGTGCCAGCGTGACAGGGAACAATTTCGGGGAGCTGTTTTTT. It codes for CASVTGNNFGELFF.

V usage is TRBV6-4 and J usage is TRBJ1-5; D unresolved. Trimming removed 6 bases from V and 2 bases from J, with 11 bases in between. In germline, CDR1 is MRHNA, CDR2 SNTAGT. The CDR3 loop spans 14 amino acids. CDR3 coding DNA: TGTGCCAGCAGCGACGACGGGGGCAATCAGCCCCAGCATTTT. Amino acid sequence: CASSDDGGNQPQHF.

This chain links TRBV6-5 with TRBJ1-1, with 7 bases lining up with TRBD1. This CDR3 has 13 residues. Germline CDR1 reads MNHEY; CDR2 reads SVGAGI. Trimming cost V 4 bases and J 4 bases; bases outside gene matches: 3. DNA of the CDR3: TGTGCCAGCAGTTCGGGACAGACCACTGAAGCTTTCTTT. Residues: CASSSGQTTEAFF.

The chain uses TRBV25-1 and TRBJ1-1; D gene unclear. CDR3 length: 13 residues. Per germline, CDR1 MGHDK and CDR2 SYGVNS. V was pared by 7 bases and J by 1 base, with 10 bases between. The CDR3, as DNA: TGTGCCAGCACCCGTTCGGGGAACACTGAAGCTTTCTTT. Its translation is CASTRSGNTEAFF.

This chain connects TRBV14 to TRBJ2-7; D ambiguous. The germline V and J ends were trimmed by 4 bases and 6 bases, with 10 bases remaining between them. In germline, CDR1 is SGHDN, CDR2 FVKESK. This CDR3 comprises 12 residues. The CDR3 nucleotides are TGTGCCAGCAGCCCCCATCCGAGCGAGCAGTACTTC. Translated: CASSPHPSEQYF. The full variable domain, its missing parts supplied by reference TRBV14 and TRBJ2-7, is EAGVTQFPSHSVIEKGQTVTLRCDPISGHDNLYWYRRVMGKEIKFLLHFVKESKQDESGMPNNRFLAERTGGTYSTLKVQPAELEDSGVYFCASSPHPSEQYFGPGTRLTVT.

The rearrangement joins TRBV5-8 to TRBJ2-2; a possible D gene is TRBD1 (6 bases). The V end was cut by 4 bases, the J end by 2 bases, with 12 bases between. The germline V gene has CDR1 SGHTS and CDR2 YDEGEE. The CDR3 runs 15 residues. CDR3 DNA: TGTGCCAGCAGCGGTGGGACACTTAACACCGGGGAGCTGTTTTTT. Its protein is CASSGGTLNTGELFF.

The J gene is TRBJ2-1, the V gene TRBV14, with 11 nucleotides matching TRBD2. In germline, CDR1 is SGHDN, CDR2 FVKESK. V dropped 4 bases and J dropped 6; count of bases not matched to a gene: 8. CDR3 length equals 16 residues. The CDR3 loop is CASSLLGGTSGNEQFF. The CDR3 bases are TGTGCCAGCAGCCTTCTGGGAGGGACTAGCGGCAATGAGCAGTTCTTC. The entire variable domain, with the rest obtained from reference TRBV14 and TRBJ2-1, is as follows: EAGVTQFPSHSVIEKGQTVTLRCDPISGHDNLYWYRRVMGKEIKFLLHFVKESKQDESGMPNNRFLAERTGGTYSTLKVQPAELEDSGVYFCASSLLGGTSGNEQFFGPGTRLTVL.

The V call is TRBV2, the J call TRBJ1-2; no reliable D call. V was trimmed by 6 bases and J by 4 bases, leaving 12 bases between them. The CDR3 is 13 amino acids. Germline lookup yields CDR1 SNHLY and CDR2 FYNNEI. In DNA, the CDR3 is TGTGCCAGCAGCCTAAGTCCCATCTATGGCTACACCTTC. Translating it yields CASSLSPIYGYTF.

The rearrangement uses TRBV7-6 and TRBJ1-4; 9 bases align to TRBD1. In germline, CDR1 is SGHVS, CDR2 FNYEAQ. After removal of 3 bases from V and 4 bases from J, the junction contained 3 bases not matched to a gene. The CDR3 totals 15 residues. The CDR3 reads CASSFTGGSNEKLFF. CDR3 DNA sequence: TGTGCCAGCAGCTTTACAGGGGGCAGTAATGAAAAACTGTTTTTT.

The CDR3 sequence is CASSQERASGEDEQYF. CDR3 DNA sequence: TGCGCCAGCAGCCAAGAGAGGGCTAGCGGGGAGGACGAGCAGTACTTC. This sequence joins TRBV4-1 and TRBJ2-7; 9 bases are shared with TRBD2. This CDR3 has 16 residues. The ends lost 0 bases at V and 5 bases at J; junction bases unmatched: 8. Germline CDR1 is MGHRA and CDR2 is YSYEKL.